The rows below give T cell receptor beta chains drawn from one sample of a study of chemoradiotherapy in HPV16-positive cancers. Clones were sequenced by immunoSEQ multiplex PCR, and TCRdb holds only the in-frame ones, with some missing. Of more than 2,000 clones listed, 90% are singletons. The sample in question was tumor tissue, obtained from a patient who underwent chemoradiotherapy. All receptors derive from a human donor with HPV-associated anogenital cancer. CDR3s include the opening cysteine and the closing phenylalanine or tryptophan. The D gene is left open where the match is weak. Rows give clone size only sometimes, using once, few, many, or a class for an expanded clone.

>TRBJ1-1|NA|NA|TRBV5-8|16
CASSLVRLSMNTEAFF
TGTGCCAGCAGCTTGGTCCGACTGAGCATGAACACTGAAGCTTTCTTT
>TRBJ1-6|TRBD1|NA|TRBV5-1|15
CASSLGQGPNSPLHF
TGCGCCAGCAGCCTGGGACAGGGCCCGAATTCACCCCTCCACTTT
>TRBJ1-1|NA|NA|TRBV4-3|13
CASSQELGTEAFF
TGCGCCAGCAGCCAAGAATTGGGGACTGAAGCTTTCTTT
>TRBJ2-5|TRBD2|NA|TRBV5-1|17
CASSLAAGGGGSETQYF
TGCGCCAGCAGCTTGGCCGCAGGCGGGGGGGGTTCAGAGACCCAGTACTTC
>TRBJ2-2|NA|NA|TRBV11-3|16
CASRLGGAPDTGELFF
TGTGCCAGCAGACTAGGGGGGGCCCCTGACACCGGGGAGCTGTTTTTT
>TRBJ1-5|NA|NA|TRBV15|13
CATSRRQMEPQHF
TGTGCCACCAGCAGAAGACAGATGGAGCCCCAGCATTTT
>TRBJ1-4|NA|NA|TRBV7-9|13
CASSRQTIEKLFF
TGTGCCAGCAGCCGACAGACCATTGAAAAACTGTTTTTT
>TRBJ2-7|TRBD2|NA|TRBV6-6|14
CASGTSGLYYEQYF
TGTGCCAGCGGGACTAGCGGACTTTACTACGAGCAGTACTTC
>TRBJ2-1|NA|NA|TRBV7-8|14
CASSYPDGYNEQFF
TGTGCCAGCAGCTATCCGGACGGTTACAATGAGCAGTTCTTC
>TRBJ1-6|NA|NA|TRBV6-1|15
CASRNRVVESSPLHF
TGTGCCAGCAGGAACAGGGTGGTAGAAAGTTCACCCCTCCACTTT
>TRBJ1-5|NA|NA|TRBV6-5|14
CASSSGLNNQPQHF
TGTGCCAGCAGTTCTGGACTGAACAATCAGCCCCAGCATTTT
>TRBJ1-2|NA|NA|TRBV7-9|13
CASSLGRGLGYTF
TGTGCCAGCAGCTTAGGCCGGGGGCTAGGCTACACCTTC
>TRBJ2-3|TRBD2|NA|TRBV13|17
CASSFFSAGMGTDTQYF
TGTGCCAGCAGCTTCTTTTCAGCGGGGATGGGTACAGATACGCAGTATTTT
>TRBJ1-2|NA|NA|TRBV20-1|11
CGLWGSYGYTF
TGCGGTTTGTGGGGCAGCTATGGCTACACCTTC
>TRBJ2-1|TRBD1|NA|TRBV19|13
CASGTGTVNEQFF
TGTGCCAGTGGCACCGGGACAGTCAATGAGCAGTTCTTC
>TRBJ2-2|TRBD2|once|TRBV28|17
CASSLWRLAGGPGELFF
TGTGCCAGCAGTTTATGGAGACTAGCGGGGGGGCCCGGGGAGCTGTTTTTT
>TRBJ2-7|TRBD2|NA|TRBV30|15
CAWSVSSGGFYEQYF
TGTGCCTGGAGTGTATCAAGCGGGGGGTTCTACGAGCAGTACTTC
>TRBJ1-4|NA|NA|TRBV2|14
CASSERTTNEKLFF
TGTGCCAGCAGTGAACGGACAACAAATGAAAAACTGTTTTTT
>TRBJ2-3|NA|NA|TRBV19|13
CASSRRTSDTQYF
TGTGCCAGTAGCCGTCGGACTTCAGATACGCAGTATTTT
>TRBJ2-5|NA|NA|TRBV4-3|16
CASSQVGTASQETQYF
TGCGCCAGCAGCCAAGTTGGAACGGCCAGCCAAGAGACCCAGTACTTC
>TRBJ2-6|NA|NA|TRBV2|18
CASNITPGTPSGANVLTF
TGTGCCAGCAATATTACTCCGGGGACACCCTCTGGGGCCAACGTCCTGACTTTC
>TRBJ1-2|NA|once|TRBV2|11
CASSKDGGYTF
TGTGCCAGCAGTAAGGACGGTGGCTACACCTTC
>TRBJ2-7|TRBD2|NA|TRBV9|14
CASSKSGGAYEQYF
TGTGCCAGCAGCAAAAGCGGGGGGGCGTACGAGCAGTACTTC
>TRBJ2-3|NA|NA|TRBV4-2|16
CASSQVQGPSTDTQYF
TGTGCCAGCAGCCAAGTCCAAGGACCCAGCACAGATACGCAGTATTTT
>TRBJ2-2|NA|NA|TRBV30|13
CAWSVSGPGELFF
TGTGCCTGGAGTGTATCAGGTCCCGGGGAGCTGTTTTTT
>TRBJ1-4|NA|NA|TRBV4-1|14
CASSRAGVNEKLFF
TGCGCCAGCAGCCGAGCGGGGGTTAATGAAAAACTGTTTTTT
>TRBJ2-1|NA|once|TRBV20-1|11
CSVHRYNEQFF
TGCAGTGTCCACAGGTACAATGAGCAGTTCTTC
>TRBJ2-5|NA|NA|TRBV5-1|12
CASSGGRETQYF
TGCGCCAGCAGCGGAGGGCGGGAGACCCAGTACTTC
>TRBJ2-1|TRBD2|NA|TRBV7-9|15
CASSLLLAGDNEQFF
TGTGCCAGCAGCTTATTGTTAGCGGGGGACAATGAGCAGTTCTTC
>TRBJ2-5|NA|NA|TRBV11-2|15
CASSYQRGGQETQYF
TGTGCCAGCAGCTACCAAAGGGGGGGACAAGAGACCCAGTACTTC
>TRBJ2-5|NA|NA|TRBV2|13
CASRNSYQETQYF
TGTGCCAGCAGAAACAGTTACCAAGAGACCCAGTACTTC
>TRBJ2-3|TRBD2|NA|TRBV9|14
CASSASGGTDTQYF
TGTGCCAGCAGCGCTAGCGGGGGGACAGATACGCAGTATTTT
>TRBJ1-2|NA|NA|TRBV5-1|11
CASSLGYGYTF
TGCGCCAGCAGCTTGGGCTATGGCTACACCTTC
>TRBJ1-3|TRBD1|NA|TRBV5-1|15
CASSPQGARGNTIYF
TGCGCCAGCAGCCCCCAGGGGGCGCGGGGAAACACCATATATTTT
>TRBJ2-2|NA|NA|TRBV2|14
CASSRQTNTGELFF
TGTGCCAGCAGTCGACAAACGAACACCGGGGAGCTGTTTTTT
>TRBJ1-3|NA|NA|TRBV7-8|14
CASSSHDPGNTIYF
TGTGCCAGCAGCTCCCACGACCCTGGAAACACCATATATTTT
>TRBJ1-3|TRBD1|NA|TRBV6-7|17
CARGPGQPILSGNTIYF
TGTGCCAGGGGCCCGGGACAGCCTATCCTCTCTGGAAACACCATATATTTT
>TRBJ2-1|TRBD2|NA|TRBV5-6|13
CASSLGSGGGGFF
TGTGCCAGCAGCTTGGGAAGCGGGGGGGGTGGGTTCTTC
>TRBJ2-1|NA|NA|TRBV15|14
CATERGGLYNEQFF
TGTGCCACTGAAAGGGGTGGGCTTTACAATGAGCAGTTCTTC
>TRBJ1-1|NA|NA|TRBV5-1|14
CASSPIEARAEAFF
TGCGCCAGCAGCCCAATCGAGGCACGCGCTGAAGCTTTCTTT
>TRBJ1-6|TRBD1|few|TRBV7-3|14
CASSPGQQNSPLHF
TGTGCCAGCAGCCCGGGACAGCAAAATTCACCCCTCCACTTT
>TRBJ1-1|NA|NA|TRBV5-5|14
CASSLQLMNTEAFF
TGTGCCAGCAGCTTGCAATTAATGAACACTGAAGCTTTCTTT
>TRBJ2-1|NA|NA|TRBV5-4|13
CASSLGQANEQFF
TGTGCCAGCAGCTTGGGGCAAGCCAATGAGCAGTTCTTC
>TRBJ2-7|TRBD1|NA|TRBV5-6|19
CASSFPSGGETPPIYEQYF
TGTGCCAGCAGCTTTCCATCAGGGGGAGAGACTCCGCCAATCTACGAGCAGTACTTC
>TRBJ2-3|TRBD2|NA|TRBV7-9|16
CASSLFSGGFTDTQYF
TGTGCCAGCAGCTTATTTAGCGGGGGGTTCACAGATACGCAGTATTTT